This TCR beta chain was identified during a study of response to subunit inactivated influenza vaccine. TCRdb analysed the RT-PCR reads with MiXCR anew, one entry per CDR3 protein. The table has hundreds of thousands of distinct CDR3 sequences, over 10% seen once. This clonotype was seen at least ten times. What it binds is not known. Whole-study findings and limits: New T cells are recruited in small numbers by each seasonal influenza vaccination, according to the authors' suggestion.

Between the trimmed V and J ends, which lost 3 bases and 5 bases, there was a span of 8 bases. The CDR3 loop spans 12 amino acids. Germline V gene sequence: CDR1 SEHNR, CDR2 FQNEAQ (reference sequence). The source of this sequence is a man aged 50-60 years who received an inactivated influenza vaccine. The chain couples TRBV7-9 to TRBJ2-7; D gene uncertain. The starting material was PBMCs from blood, obtained roughly 6 weeks after vaccination. As DNA, the CDR3 is TGTGCCAGCAGCTTCTTACTTGACGAGCAGTACTTC. This encodes CASSFLLDEQYF.